This T cell receptor beta chain was sequenced in a study of technical replicates of blood from several donors. The method was immunoSEQ multiplex PCR; TCRdb's version includes in-frame clones alone and lacks a portion of them. Of about 85,000 clones listed, about 94% were seen once; the top ten hold less than 0.3%. CDR1 and CDR2 (germline): GTSNPN, SVGIG (reference sequence). V was pared by 4 bases and J by 3 bases, with 21 bases between. The CDR3 totals 17 residues. The rearrangement links TRBV30 to TRBJ2-2; TRBD2 might be the D (6 bases). This TCR derives from a human donor in good health. The sequenced material came from T cells isolated from PBMCs. The CDR3 loop is CAWNPSAGMDYTGELFF. Written as DNA, the CDR3 is TGTGCCTGGAATCCCTCGGCGGGGATGGACTACACCGGGGAGCTGTTTTTT.